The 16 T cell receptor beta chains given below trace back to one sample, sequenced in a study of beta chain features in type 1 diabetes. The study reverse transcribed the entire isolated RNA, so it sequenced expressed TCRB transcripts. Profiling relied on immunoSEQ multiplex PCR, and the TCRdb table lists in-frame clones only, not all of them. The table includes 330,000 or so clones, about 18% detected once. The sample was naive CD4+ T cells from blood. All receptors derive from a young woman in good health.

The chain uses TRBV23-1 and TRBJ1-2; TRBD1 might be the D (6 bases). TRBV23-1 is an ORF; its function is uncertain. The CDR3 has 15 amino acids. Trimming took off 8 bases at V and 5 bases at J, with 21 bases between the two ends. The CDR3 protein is CASDWDTWGLYGYTF. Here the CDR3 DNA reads TGCGCCAGCGACTGGGACACCTGGGGCCTTTATGGCTACACCTTC.

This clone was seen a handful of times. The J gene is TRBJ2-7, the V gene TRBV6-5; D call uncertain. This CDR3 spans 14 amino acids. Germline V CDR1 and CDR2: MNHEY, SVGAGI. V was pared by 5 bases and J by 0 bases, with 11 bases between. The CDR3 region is CASSRTVTSYEQYF. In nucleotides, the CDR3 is TGTGCCAGCAGTCGAACAGTGACCTCCTACGAGCAGTACTTC.

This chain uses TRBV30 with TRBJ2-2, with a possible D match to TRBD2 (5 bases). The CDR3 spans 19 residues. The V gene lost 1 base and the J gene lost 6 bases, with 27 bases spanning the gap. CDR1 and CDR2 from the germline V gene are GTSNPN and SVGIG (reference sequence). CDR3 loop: CAWSGRPGWQLGDSGELFF. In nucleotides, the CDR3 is TGTGCCTGGAGTGGCCGGCCGGGGTGGCAGTTGGGTGACTCCGGGGAGCTGTTTTTT.

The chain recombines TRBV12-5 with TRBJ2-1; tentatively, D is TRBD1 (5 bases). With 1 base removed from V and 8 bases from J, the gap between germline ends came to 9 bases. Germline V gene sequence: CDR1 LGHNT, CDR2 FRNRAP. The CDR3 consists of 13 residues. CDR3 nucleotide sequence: TGTGCTAGTGGTTTGGCAAACAGGCATGAGCAGTTCTTC. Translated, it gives CASGLANRHEQFF. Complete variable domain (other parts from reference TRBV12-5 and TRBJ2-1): DARVTQTPRHKVTEMGQEVTMRCQPILGHNTVFWYRQTMMQGLELLAYFRNRAPLDDSGMPKDRFSAEMPDATLATLKIQPSEPRDSAVYFCASGLANRHEQFFGPGTRLTVL.

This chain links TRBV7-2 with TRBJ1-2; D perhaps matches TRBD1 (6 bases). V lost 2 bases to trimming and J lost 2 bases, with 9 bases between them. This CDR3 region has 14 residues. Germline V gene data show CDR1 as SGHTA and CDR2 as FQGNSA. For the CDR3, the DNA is TGTGCCAGCAGCTTACTACAGGGCAACTATGGCTACACCTTC. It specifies CASSLLQGNYGYTF. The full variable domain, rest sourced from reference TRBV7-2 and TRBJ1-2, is GAGVSQSPSNKVTEKGKDVELRCDPISGHTALYWYRQSLGQGLEFLIYFQGNSAPDKSGLPSDRFSAERTGGSVSTLTIQRTQQEDSAVYLCASSLLQGNYGYTFGSGTRLTVV.

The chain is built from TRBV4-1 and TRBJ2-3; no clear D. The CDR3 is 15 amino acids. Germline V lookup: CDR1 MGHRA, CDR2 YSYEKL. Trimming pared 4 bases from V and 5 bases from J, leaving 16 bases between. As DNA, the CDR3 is TGCGCCAGCAGCCTGTTGAGCCTTACGGGAGATACGCAGTATTTT. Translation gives CASSLLSLTGDTQYF.

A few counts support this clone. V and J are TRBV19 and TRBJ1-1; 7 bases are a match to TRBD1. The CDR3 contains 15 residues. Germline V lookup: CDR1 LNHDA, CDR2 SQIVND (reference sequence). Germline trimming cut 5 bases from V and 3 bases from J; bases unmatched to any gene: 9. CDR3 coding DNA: TGTGCCAGTAGTGGCAGGACAGGAATATACACTGAAGCTTTCTTT. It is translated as CASSGRTGIYTEAFF.

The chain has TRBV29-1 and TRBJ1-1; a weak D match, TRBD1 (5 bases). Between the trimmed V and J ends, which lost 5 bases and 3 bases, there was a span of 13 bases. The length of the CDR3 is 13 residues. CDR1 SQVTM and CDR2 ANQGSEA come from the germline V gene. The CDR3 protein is CSVTGAGDTEAFF. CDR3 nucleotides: TGCAGCGTTACAGGCGCAGGCGACACTGAAGCTTTCTTT.

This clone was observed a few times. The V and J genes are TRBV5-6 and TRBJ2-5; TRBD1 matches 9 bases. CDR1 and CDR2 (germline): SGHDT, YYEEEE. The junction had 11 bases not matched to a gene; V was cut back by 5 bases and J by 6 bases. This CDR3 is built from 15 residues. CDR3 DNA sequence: TGTGCCAGCAGGGAACACGGGACAGGGCGGAAGACCCAGTACTTC. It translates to CASREHGTGRKTQYF.

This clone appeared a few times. As DNA, the CDR3 is TGTGCCAGCAGCAAAGAGCACGAGCAGTACTTC. Translating it yields CASSKEHEQYF. The chain recombines TRBV21-1 with TRBJ2-7; the tabulated D call, TRBD2, remains unverified against the DNA. TRBV21-1 is listed as a pseudogene. The CDR3 is 11 amino acids.

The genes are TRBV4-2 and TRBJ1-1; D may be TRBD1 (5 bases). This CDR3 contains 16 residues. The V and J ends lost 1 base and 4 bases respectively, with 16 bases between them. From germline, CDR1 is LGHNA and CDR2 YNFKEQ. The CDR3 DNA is TGTGCCAGCAGCCAAGGGACGGGGGGGAGGGGCACTGAAGCTTTCTTT. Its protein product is CASSQGTGGRGTEAFF.

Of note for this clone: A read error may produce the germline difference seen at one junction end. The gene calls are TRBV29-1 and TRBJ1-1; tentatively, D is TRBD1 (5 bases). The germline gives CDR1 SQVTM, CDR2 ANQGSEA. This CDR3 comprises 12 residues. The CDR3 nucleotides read TGCAGCGTTAAAGACAGGAACACTGAAGCTTTCTTT. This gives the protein CSVKDRNTEAFF.

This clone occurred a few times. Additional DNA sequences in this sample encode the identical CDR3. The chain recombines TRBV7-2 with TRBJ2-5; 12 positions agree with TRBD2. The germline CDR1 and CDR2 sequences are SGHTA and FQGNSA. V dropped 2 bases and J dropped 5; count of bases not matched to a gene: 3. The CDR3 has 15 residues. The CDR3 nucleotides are TGTGCCAGCAGCTTACTAGCGGGGGGGCCCGAGACCCAGTACTTC. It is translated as CASSLLAGGPETQYF.

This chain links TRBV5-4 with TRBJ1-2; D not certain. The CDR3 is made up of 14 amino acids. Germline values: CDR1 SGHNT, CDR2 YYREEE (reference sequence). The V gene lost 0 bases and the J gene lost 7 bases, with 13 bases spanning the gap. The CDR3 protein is CASSLGARLPGYTF. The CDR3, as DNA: TGTGCCAGCAGCTTGGGCGCCAGGCTTCCTGGCTACACCTTC.

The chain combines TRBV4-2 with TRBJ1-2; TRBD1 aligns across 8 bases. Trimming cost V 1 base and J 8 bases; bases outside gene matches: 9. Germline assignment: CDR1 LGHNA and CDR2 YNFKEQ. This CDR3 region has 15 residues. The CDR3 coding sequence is TGTGCCAGCAGCCAAGGACCGGGACAGGCTCCGGGCTACACCTTC. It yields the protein CASSQGPGQAPGYTF.

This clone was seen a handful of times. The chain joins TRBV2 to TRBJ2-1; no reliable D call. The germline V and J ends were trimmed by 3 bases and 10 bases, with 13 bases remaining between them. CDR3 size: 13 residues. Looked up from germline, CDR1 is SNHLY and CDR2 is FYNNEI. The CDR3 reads CASSELGVREQFF. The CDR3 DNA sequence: TGTGCCAGCAGTGAGCTAGGAGTCCGCGAGCAGTTCTTC.